This TCR beta chain was obtained from a study of T cells in Graves' hyperthyroidism and ophthalmopathy. This clonotype has a count of ten or more. Its matching antigen is unknown. TCR beta CDR3 region amplification was performed from RNA transcripts. In the first-round RT-PCR of the TCR CDR3, the HTBI primer set was used. A single record per CDR3 protein comes from TCRdb applying MiXCR to the multiplex PCR reads. The table lists some 740,000 distinct CDR3 sequences, 12% to 15% of them singletons. Germline V gene data show CDR1 as SNHLY and CDR2 as FYNNEI. Trimming took 6 bases from V and 1 from J; bases not matched to a gene: 9. CDR3 length equals 16 residues. Absent ophthalmopathy progression within 18 months defined stable Graves' hyperthyroidism. Subjects aged 18 to 65 presented with newly diagnosed hyperthyroidism of less than 2 months' duration. General study findings and limits: Most clonotypes expanded in thyroid above 0.001 were likewise present in blood.

This rearrangement joins TRBV2 to TRBJ1-1; 9 nucleotides match TRBD1. The specimen was blood. The TCR sequence derives from a woman aged 18-29 years with Graves' hyperthyroidism. CDR3 loop: CASRPPPGQGNTEAFF. CDR3 DNA sequence: TGTGCCAGCAGACCACCCCCGGGACAGGGGAACACTGAAGCTTTCTTT.